This section outlines one T cell receptor (beta chain) sequence together with its context. Its antigen remains unknown. The lymph nodes were axillary draining lymph nodes from breast cancer patients. This CDR3 is built from 12 residues. Trimming pared 5 bases from V and 3 bases from J, leaving 10 bases between. In germline, CDR1 is DFQATT, CDR2 SNEGSKA (reference sequence). TCRdb fed the multiplex PCR reads into MiXCR, producing one record per CDR3 protein. The sample includes some 230,000 distinct CDR3 sequences, 30% to 35% of them seen just once. These data originate in a study of breast tumors, draining lymph nodes, adjacent tissues. Whole-study results and caveats: Most tumor T cells seemingly derive from lymph node, then expand in tumor. Luminal-like breast cancer showed significantly higher tumor–nontumor repertoire similarity than basal-like. That most tumor T cells come from lymph nodes remained unproven. Compared with lymph nodes, tumors were less diverse; compared with nontumor tissue, more.

This chain connects TRBV20-1 to TRBJ1-1; D gene ambiguous. Material for sequencing was axillary lymph node tissue. This receptor was identified in a female donor with breast cancer. Some clones in this sample may be carry-over from other donors' samples. CDR3 sequence reads: CSALSWDTEAFF. For the CDR3, the DNA is TGCAGTGCTCTTTCCTGGGACACTGAAGCTTTCTTT.